This T cell receptor beta chain was recovered during a study of patients and donors after allogeneic stem cell transplantation (dated by TCRdb to 2019 to 2021). This clonotype was seen a handful of times. Which antigen it targets is not known. An end of the junction differs from the germline gene, which may be a read error. CDR3 length: 15 amino acids, cysteine to phenylalanine. The read is trimmed to its CDR3 DNA, 45 bases read in frame from base 1. The method behind the library was RT-PCR. TCRdb records NextSeq 550 as the sequencer. TCRdb trimmed public reads at Q25 via fastp, called clones via MiXCR and kept in-frame beta chains. All rows with the same CDR3 protein become a single entry with the most common DNA and genes. The sample data list some 150,000 distinct CDR3 sequences, and roughly 35% of these were observed just once. Approximately 50% of the sample is taken by the ten largest.

The chain employs TRBV12-3 or TRBV12-4 and TRBJ1-2; the D gene is possibly TRBD1, with 6 bases matching. Sequenced sample: blood, either unsorted or a sorted T cell fraction (not recorded which). This sequence originates from a human donor who was either an allogeneic HSCT recipient or a stem cell or donor lymphocyte infusion donor (not recorded which). It is not recorded whose cells these are; they may come from a transplant donor. For the CDR3, the sequence is CASSLGGVVNYGYTF. The bases are TGTGCCAGCAGCTTAGGGGGGGTGGTGAACTATGGCTACACCTTC.